Listed below are T cell receptor beta chains from one sample, sequenced in a study of cytomegalovirus exposure and HLA in healthy donors. Here immunoSEQ multiplex PCR was the method, and the copy in TCRdb shows in-frame clones only, minus some. The sample records 170,000 or so clones, less than 85% being singletons. The sequencing input was PBMCs. The origin of the receptors is a boy younger than 18 in good health and CMV-seronegative. Each CDR3 is given with its conserved first and last residue. A D gene is named only where the DNA matches it firmly. Clone size is stated in some rows and not others, as once, few, many or a class when expanded.

DNA,CDR3,J,D,V,size
TGTGCCAGCAGCCCCACCTTAGGCGCGGGAGGGATCACAGATACGCAGTATTTT,CASSPTLGAGGITDTQYF,TRBJ2-3,TRBD2,TRBV7-2,.
TGTGCCATCAGTGAGAAAACAGGGCTGAAGAGGGACACCGGGGAGCTGTTTTTT,CAISEKTGLKRDTGELFF,TRBJ2-2,.,TRBV10-3,few
TGCGCCAGCAGCTCGGGGACTAGTCCCAGTGAGCAGTTCTTC,CASSSGTSPSEQFF,TRBJ2-1,TRBD2,TRBV5-1,once
TGTGCCAGCAGCCAGCGGACAGGGGGTAGGGGCGGGGAGCTGTTTTTT,CASSQRTGGRGGELFF,TRBJ2-2,TRBD1,TRBV9,.
TGTGCCAGCAGCTACGCACTAGCGGGGGGGACAGATACGCAGTATTTT,CASSYALAGGTDTQYF,TRBJ2-3,TRBD2,TRBV11-3,.
TGTGCCAGCAGCCGGGAGCGGGAACGCGGCTTCTGGTACTTC,CASSRERERGFWYF,TRBJ2-7,TRBD2,TRBV7-9,once
TGTGCCAGCAGCCCAAGGACAGGGGGAGCAGATACGCAGTATTTT,CASSPRTGGADTQYF,TRBJ2-3,TRBD1,TRBV7-3,.
TGTGCCAGCAGCGTCGGCACAGATACGCAGTATTTT,CASSVGTDTQYF,TRBJ2-3,.,TRBV9,few
TGTGCCAGCAGCCCAGGACAGTTGAACACTGAAGCTTTCTTT,CASSPGQLNTEAFF,TRBJ1-1,.,TRBV4-2,.
TGTGCCAGTAGTTCTCAGACTGGCGACGAGCAGTACTTC,CASSSQTGDEQYF,TRBJ2-7,.,TRBV19,.
TGCGCCAGCAGCTTGGGCGCGGGCGCGATCAATGAGCAGTTCTTC,CASSLGAGAINEQFF,TRBJ2-1,.,TRBV5-1,.
TGTGCCACCAGCAAAGGACTAGCGGGAGATAGGGAGCAGTACTTC,CATSKGLAGDREQYF,TRBJ2-7,TRBD2,TRBV15,.
TGTGCCAGCAGCTTAGACAGGGGTAACTATGGCTACACCTTC,CASSLDRGNYGYTF,TRBJ1-2,TRBD1,TRBV7-2,.
TGCGCCAGCAGCCAAGATCAGGGTCGGGCGGAGACCCAGTACTTC,CASSQDQGRAETQYF,TRBJ2-5,.,TRBV4-1,.
TGTGCCAGCACCGATAAGACAGGGATCTACGAGCAGTACTTC,CASTDKTGIYEQYF,TRBJ2-7,TRBD1,TRBV7-2,.
TGTGCCAGCAGCTTAGGGGCAGGGGGCCTCACTGAAGCTTTCTTT,CASSLGAGGLTEAFF,TRBJ1-1,TRBD1,TRBV7-9,.
TGCGCCAGCAGCCAGTACAGGGTTTCGGACGAGCAGTACTTC,CASSQYRVSDEQYF,TRBJ2-7,.,TRBV4-1,.